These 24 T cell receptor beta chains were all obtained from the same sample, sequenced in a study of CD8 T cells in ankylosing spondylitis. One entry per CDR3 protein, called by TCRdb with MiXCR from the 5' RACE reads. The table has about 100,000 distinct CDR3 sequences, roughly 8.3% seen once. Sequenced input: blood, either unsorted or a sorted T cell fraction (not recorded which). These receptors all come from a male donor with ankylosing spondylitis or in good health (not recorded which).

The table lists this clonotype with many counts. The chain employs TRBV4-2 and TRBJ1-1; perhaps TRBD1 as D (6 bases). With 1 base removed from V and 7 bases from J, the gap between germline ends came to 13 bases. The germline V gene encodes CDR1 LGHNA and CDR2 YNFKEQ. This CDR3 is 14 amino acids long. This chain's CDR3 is CASSQGLQGGEAFF. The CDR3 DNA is TGTGCCAGCAGCCAAGGGCTACAGGGAGGTGAAGCTTTCTTT.

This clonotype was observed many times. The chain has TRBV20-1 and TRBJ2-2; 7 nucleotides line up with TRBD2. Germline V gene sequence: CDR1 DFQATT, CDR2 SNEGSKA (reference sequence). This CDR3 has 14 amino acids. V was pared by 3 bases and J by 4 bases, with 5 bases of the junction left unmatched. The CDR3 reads CSASAGRLTGELFF. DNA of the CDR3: TGCAGTGCTAGTGCCGGGAGGCTCACCGGGGAGCTGTTTTTT.

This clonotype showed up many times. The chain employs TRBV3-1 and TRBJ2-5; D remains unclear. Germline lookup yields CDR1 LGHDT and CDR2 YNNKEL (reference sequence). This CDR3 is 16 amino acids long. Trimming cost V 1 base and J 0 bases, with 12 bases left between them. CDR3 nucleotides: TGTGCCAGCAGCCAAGGGGCAGCACGAGACCAAGAGACCCAGTACTTC. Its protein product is CASSQGAARDQETQYF.

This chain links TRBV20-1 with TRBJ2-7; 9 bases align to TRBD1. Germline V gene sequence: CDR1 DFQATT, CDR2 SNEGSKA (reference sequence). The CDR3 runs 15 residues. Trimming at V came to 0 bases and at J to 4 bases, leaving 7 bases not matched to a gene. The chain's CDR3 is CSARDLGQGPYEQYF. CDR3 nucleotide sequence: TGCAGTGCTAGAGATTTGGGACAGGGCCCTTACGAGCAGTACTTC.

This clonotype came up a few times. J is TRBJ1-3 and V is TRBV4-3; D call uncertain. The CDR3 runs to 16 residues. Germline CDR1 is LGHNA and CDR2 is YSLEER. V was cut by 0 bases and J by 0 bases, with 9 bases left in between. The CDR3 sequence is CASSQDTVRSGNTIYF. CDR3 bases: TGCGCCAGCAGCCAAGATACCGTCCGCTCTGGAAACACCATATATTTT.

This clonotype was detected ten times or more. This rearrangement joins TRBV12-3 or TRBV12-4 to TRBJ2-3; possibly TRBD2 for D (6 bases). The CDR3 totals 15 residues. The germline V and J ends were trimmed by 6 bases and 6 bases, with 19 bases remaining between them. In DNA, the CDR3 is TGTGCCAGCAGCCTCCCCGGGGGTAGGGCGGATACGCAGTATTTT. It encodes CASSLPGGRADTQYF.

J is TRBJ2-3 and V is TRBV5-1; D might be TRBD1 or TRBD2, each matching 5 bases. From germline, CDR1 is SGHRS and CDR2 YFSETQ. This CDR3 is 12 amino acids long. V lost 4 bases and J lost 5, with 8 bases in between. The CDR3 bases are TGCGCCAGCAGCCGGGACCAAGATACGCAGTATTTT. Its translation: CASSRDQDTQYF.

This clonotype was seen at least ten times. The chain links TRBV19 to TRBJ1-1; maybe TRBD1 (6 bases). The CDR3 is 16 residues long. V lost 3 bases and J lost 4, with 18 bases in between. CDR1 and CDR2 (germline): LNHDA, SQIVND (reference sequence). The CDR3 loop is CASSMLVGGRGTEAFF. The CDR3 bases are TGTGCCAGTAGTATGTTGGTGGGGGGCCGGGGCACTGAAGCTTTCTTT.

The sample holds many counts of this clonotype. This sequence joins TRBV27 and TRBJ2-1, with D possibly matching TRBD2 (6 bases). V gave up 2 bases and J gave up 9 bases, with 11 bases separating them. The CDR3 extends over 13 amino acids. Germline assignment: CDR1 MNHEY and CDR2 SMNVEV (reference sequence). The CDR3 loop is CASSLGGASEQFF. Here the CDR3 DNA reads TGTGCCAGCAGTTTAGGAGGGGCGAGTGAGCAGTTCTTC.

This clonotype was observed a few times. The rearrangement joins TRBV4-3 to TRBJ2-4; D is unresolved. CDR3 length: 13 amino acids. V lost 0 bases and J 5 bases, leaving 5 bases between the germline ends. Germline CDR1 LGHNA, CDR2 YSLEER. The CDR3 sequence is CASSQEFQNIQYF. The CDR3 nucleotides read TGCGCCAGCAGCCAAGAGTTCCAAAACATTCAGTACTTC.

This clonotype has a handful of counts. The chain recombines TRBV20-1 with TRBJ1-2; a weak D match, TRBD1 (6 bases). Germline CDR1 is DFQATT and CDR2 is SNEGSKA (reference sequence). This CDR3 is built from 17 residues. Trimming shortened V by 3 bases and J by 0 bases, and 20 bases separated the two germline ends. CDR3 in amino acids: CSARPLPIQGSNYGYTF. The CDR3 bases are TGCAGTGCTAGGCCCCTGCCCATACAGGGATCTAACTATGGCTACACCTTC.

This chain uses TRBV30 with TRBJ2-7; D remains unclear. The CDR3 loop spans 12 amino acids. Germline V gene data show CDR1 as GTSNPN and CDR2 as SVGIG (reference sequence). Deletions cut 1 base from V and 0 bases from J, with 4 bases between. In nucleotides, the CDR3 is TGTGCCTGGAGTGCCAGCTCCTACGAGCAGTACTTC. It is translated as CAWSASSYEQYF.

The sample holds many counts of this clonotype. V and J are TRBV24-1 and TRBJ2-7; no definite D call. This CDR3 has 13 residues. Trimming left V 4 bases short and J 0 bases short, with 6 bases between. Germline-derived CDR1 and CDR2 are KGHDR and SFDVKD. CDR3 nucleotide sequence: TGTGCCACCAGTGAGGCGAACTCCTACGAGCAGTACTTC. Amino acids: CATSEANSYEQYF.

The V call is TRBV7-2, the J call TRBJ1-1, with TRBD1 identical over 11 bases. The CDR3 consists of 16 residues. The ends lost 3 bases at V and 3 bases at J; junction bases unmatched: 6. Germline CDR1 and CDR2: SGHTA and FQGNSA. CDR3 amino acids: CASSFVPGQGDTEAFF. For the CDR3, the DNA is TGTGCCAGCAGCTTCGTCCCGGGACAGGGGGACACTGAAGCTTTCTTT.

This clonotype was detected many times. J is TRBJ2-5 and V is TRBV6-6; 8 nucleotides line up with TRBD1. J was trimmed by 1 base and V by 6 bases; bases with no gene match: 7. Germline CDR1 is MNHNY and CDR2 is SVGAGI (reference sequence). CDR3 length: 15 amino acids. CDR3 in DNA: TGTGCCAGCAGCCACTATACAGGGGGCCAAGAGACCCAGTACTTC. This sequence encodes CASSHYTGGQETQYF.

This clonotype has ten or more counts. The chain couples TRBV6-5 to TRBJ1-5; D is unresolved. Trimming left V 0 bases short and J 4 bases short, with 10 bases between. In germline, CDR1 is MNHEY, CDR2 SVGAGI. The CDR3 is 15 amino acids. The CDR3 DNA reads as TGTGCCAGCAGTTACTCAGGGCTCGATAATCAGCCCCAGCATTTT. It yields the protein CASSYSGLDNQPQHF.

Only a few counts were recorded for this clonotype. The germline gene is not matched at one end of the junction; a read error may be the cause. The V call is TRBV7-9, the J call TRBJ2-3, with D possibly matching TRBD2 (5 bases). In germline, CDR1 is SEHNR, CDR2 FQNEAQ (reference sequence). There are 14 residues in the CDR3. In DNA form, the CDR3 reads TGTGCCAGCAGCCCCGAAGCGGCCACATATACGCAGTATTTT. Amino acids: CASSPEAATYTQYF.

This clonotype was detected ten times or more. The CDR3 DNA follows: TGTGCCATCAGTGAGTCGAGTGGGACTAGCGGACTCAATGAGCAGTTCTTC. Its translation: CAISESSGTSGLNEQFF. This chain links TRBV10-3 with TRBJ2-1, with TRBD2 identical over 11 bases. The V segment lost 0 bases and the J segment 6 bases; nucleotides outside the gene matches: 7. CDR1 and CDR2 (germline): ENHRY, SYGVKD. CDR3 length: 17 amino acids.

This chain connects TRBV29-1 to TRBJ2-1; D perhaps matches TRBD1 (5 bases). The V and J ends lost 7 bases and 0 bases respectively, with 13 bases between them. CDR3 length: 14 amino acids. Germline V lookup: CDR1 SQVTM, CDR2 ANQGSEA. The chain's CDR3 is CSAPDRSSYNEQFF. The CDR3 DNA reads TGCAGCGCCCCAGACAGAAGCTCCTACAATGAGCAGTTCTTC.

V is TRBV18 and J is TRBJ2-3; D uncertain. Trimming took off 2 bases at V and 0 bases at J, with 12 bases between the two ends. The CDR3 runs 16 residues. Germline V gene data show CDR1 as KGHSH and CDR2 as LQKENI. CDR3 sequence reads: CASSPDRTMSTDTQYF. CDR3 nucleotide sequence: TGTGCCAGCTCACCAGATAGAACAATGAGCACAGATACGCAGTATTTT.

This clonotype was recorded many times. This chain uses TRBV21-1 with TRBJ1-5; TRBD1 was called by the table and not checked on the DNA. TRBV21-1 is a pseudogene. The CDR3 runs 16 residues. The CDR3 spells CASSKQVAASNQPQHF. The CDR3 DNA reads TGTGCCAGCAGCAAACAGGTGGCAGCGAGCAATCAGCCCCAGCATTTT.

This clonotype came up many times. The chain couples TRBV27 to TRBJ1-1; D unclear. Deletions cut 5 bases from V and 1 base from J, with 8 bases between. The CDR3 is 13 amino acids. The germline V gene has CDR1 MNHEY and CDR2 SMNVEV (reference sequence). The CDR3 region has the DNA TGTGCCAGCAGTGCCGGGAGGAACACTGAAGCTTTCTTT. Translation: CASSAGRNTEAFF.

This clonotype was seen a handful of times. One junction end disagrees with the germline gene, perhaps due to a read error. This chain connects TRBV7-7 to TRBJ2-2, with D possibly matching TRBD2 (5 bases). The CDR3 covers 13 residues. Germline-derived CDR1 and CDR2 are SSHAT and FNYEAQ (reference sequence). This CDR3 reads CASSLSTRGELFF. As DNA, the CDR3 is TGTGCTAGCAGCTTATCAACTAGAGGGGAGCTGTTTTTT.

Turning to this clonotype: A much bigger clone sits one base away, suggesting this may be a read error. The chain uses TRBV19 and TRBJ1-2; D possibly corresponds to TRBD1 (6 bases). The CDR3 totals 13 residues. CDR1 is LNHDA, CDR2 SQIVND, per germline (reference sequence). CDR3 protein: CATGDRPNYGYTF. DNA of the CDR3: TGTGCGACAGGAGATCGCCCTAACTATGGCTACACCTTC. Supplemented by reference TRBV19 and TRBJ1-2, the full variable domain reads DGGITQSPKYLFRKEGQNVTLSCEQNLNHDAMYWYRQDPGQGLRLIYYSQIVNDFQKGDIAEGYSVSREKKESFPLTVTSAQKNPTAFYLCATGDRPNYGYTFGSGTRLTVV.